This T cell receptor (beta chain) was profiled in a study of blood T cell repertoires in COVID-19. The method was immunoSEQ multiplex PCR; TCRdb's version includes in-frame clones alone and lacks a portion of them. The sample has roughly 260,000 clones; roughly 90% are singletons. Deletions cut 6 bases from V and 1 base from J, with 9 bases between. CDR3 length: 14 amino acids. Germline CDR1 is MDHEN and CDR2 is SYDVKM. This clone was picked up one time. Material for sequencing was peripheral blood. The source is a woman aged 50 to 60 who had recovered from COVID-19. V usage is TRBV28 and J usage is TRBJ1-4; D remains unclear. The CDR3 sequence: CASSYRVTNEKLFF. In DNA form, the CDR3 reads TGTGCCAGCAGCTACCGGGTAACTAATGAAAAACTGTTTTTT.